A selection of T cell receptor beta chains follows, all from one sample in a study of cytomegalovirus exposure and HLA in healthy donors. Profiled with immunoSEQ multiplex PCR; TCRdb holds only in-frame clones, not every one. The sample includes under 150,000 clones, around a tenth of them seen just once. Sequencing was performed on PBMCs. The receptors were gathered from a male donor in good health and CMV-seronegative. Both conserved end residues are trimmed from each CDR3. The D gene is left open where the match is weak.

d_call	j_call	v_call	cdr3_aa
TRBD1	TRBJ2-7	TRBV9	ASSAGQSTYEQY
TRBD2	TRBJ2-3	TRBV18	ASSGGSPPDTQY
TRBD1	TRBJ1-2	TRBV2	ASGGTVSNYGYT
TRBD1	TRBJ1-2	TRBV28	ASIRGGQGAVGYT
NA	TRBJ2-7	TRBV6-4	ASSDSTDYHYEQY
NA	TRBJ1-2	TRBV21-1	ASSKTRTGGTQVGIRYGYT
NA	TRBJ2-5	TRBV25-1	ASSDAAGAGETQY
NA	TRBJ2-7	TRBV11-2	ASSLEGSPSYEQY
TRBD2	TRBJ2-4	TRBV7-8	ASSLGRRERANIQY
NA	TRBJ1-1	TRBV2	ASSVVGEAF
NA	TRBJ2-3	TRBV5-8	ASSFLAGASGFTDTQY
NA	TRBJ1-5	TRBV28	ASSSPGQSNQPQH
TRBD1	TRBJ1-2	TRBV27	ASSLLQGRGNYGYT
TRBD1	TRBJ2-1	TRBV7-9	ASSWGDRTEQF
NA	TRBJ1-4	TRBV19	ASSIRTAFNEKLF
NA	TRBJ2-2	TRBV30	AWSLQAVGELF
NA	TRBJ2-7	TRBV10-3	AISEPSGGYEQY
TRBD1	TRBJ2-1	TRBV18	ASSPFGQGSYNEQF
NA	TRBJ1-5	TRBV7-2	ASSLDSGAPNQPQH
TRBD2	TRBJ2-2	TRBV7-3	ASSLGLAGGGTGELF
TRBD1	TRBJ1-2	TRBV7-2	ASSEDRGWMSYT
TRBD1	TRBJ2-2	TRBV19	AAGGGLTNTGELF
TRBD1	TRBJ1-2	TRBV7-2	ASSGRDSPRYT
TRBD1	TRBJ2-5	TRBV4-1	ASSPTGRQTQY
NA	TRBJ1-5	TRBV2	ASSEAGREQPQH
NA	TRBJ2-7	TRBV7-9	ASSLSAYEQY
TRBD1	TRBJ2-3	TRBV19	ASSIEQGEEDTQY
TRBD1	TRBJ2-2	TRBV6-6	ASIRDSFANTGELF
TRBD2	TRBJ2-2	TRBV28	ASSAPSGRTGELF
TRBD1	TRBJ1-6	TRBV28	ASSLFRDRENSPLH
NA	TRBJ2-7	TRBV28	ASRTGAADYEQY
TRBD1	TRBJ2-2	TRBV25-1	ASSRGLNTGELF
TRBD2	TRBJ2-3	TRBV5-6	ASSLLGTSGRADTQY
TRBD1	TRBJ1-2	TRBV4-3	ASSQADRGHGYGYT
TRBD1	TRBJ1-1	TRBV4-3	ASSPEGTGLNTEAF
NA	TRBJ1-5	TRBV5-6	ASSLVGGRGQPQH
NA	TRBJ2-4	TRBV7-2	ASSLAVAKNIQY